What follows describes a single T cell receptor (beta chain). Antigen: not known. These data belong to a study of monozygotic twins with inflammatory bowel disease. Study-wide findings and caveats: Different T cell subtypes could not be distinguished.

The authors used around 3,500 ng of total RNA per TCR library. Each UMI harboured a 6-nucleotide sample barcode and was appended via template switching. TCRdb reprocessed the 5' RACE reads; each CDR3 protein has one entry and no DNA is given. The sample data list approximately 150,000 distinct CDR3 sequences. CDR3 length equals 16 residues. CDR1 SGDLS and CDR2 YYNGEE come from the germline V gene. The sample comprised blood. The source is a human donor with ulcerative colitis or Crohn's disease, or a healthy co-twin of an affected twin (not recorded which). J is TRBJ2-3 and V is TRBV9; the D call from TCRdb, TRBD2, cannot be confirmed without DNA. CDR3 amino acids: CASSVGLAESTDTQYF.